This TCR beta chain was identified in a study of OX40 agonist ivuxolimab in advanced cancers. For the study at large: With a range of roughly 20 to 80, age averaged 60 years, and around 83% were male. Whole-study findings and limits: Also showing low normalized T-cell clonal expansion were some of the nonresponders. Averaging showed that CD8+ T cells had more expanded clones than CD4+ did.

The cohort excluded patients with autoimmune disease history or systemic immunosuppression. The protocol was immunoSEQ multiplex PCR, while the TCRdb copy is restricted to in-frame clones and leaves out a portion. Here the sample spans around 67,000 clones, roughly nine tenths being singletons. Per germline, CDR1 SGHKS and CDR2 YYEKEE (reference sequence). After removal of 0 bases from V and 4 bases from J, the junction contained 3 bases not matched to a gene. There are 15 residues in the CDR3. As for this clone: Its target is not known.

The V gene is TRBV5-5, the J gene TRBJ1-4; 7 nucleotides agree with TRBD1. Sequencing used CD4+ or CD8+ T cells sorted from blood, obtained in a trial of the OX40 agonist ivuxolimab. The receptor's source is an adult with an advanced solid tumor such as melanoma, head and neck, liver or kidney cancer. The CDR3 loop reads CASSLEGQLNEKLFF. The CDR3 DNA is TGTGCCAGCAGCTTGGAGGGACAGCTTAATGAAAAACTGTTTTTT.